The present TCR beta chain was sequenced within a study of cytomegalovirus exposure and HLA in healthy donors. Broader study findings: Across donors, sequencing depth was assumed by presence/absence analyses to be roughly uniform. The likely origin of a cluster of highly shared sequence variants was a sequencing artifact. The classifier reportedly diagnosed cytomegalovirus status with high specificity and sensitivity.

The PCR used 60 Vbeta and 13 Jbeta primers. Assay used: immunoSEQ multiplex PCR; TCRdb lists only in-frame clones, some missing. The sample shows about 140,000 clones, and about 2.3% sits with its ten largest clones. A remark on this clone: The antigen is unknown.

The sample comprised PBMCs. The TCR comes from a woman aged 18-35 years in good health and CMV-seronegative.

The CDR3 is CASSVGDTIYNEQFF. The CDR3 DNA sequence: TGTGCCAGTAGCGTCGGGGACACCATCTACAATGAGCAGTTCTTC. V gene TRBV19 combines with J gene TRBJ2-1; weak D call: TRBD1 (6 bases). The V end was cut by 6 bases, the J end by 3 bases, with 15 bases between. The germline V gene has CDR1 LNHDA and CDR2 SQIVND (reference sequence). The CDR3 sequence is 15 residues long.